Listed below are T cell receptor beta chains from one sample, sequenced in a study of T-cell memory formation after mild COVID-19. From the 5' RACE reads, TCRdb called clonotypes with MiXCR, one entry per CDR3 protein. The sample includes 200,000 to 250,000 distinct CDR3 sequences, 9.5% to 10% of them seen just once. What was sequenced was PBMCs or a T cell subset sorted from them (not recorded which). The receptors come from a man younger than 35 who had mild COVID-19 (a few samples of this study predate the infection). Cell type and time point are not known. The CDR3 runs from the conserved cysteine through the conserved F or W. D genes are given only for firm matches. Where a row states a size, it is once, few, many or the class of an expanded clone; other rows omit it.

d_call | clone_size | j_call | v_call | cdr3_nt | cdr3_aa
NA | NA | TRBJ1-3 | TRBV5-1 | TGCGCCAGCAGCTTGGACTCTGGAAACACCATATATTTT | CASSLDSGNTIYF
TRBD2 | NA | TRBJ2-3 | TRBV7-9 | TGTGCCAGCAGCCCACGGGGGGGGTACACAGATACGCAGTATTTT | CASSPRGGYTDTQYF
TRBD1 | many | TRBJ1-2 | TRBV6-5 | TGTGCCAGCAGAACACTGACAGGGGGAAACTATGGCTACACCTTC | CASRTLTGGNYGYTF
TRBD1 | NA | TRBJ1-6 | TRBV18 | TGTGCCAGCTCCAACGGACAGGGGTATAATTCACCCCTCCACTTT | CASSNGQGYNSPLHF
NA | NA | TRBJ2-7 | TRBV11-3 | TGTGCCAGCAGCTTAGATCCCCGGAGGGGGGGACGGCATAGCTACGAGCAGTACTTC | CASSLDPRRGGRHSYEQYF
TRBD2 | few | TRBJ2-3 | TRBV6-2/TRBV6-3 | TGTGCCAGCAGTTACTCTTCCAGCGGGGGGAATACAGATACGCAGTATTTT | CASSYSSSGGNTDTQYF
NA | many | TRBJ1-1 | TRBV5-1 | TGCGCCAGCAGCGCGGGTTTTTGGATCACTGAAGCTTTCTTT | CASSAGFWITEAFF
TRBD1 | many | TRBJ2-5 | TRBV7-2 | TGTGCCAGCAGCGAAGACAGGGCCGCGGAGACCCAGTACTTC | CASSEDRAAETQYF
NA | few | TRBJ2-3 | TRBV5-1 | TGCGCCAGCAGCTTGGAGAACAGGCGGGCAGATACGCAGTATTTT | CASSLENRRADTQYF
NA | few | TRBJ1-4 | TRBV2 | TGTGCCAGCAGTGAAGTGACAACTAATGAAAAACTGTTTTTT | CASSEVTTNEKLFF
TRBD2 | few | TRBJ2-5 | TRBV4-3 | TGCGCCAGCAGCCCCTCGGGACTAGTGTACGAGACCCAGTACTTC | CASSPSGLVYETQYF
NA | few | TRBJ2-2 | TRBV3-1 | TGTGCCAGCAGCCAAGATCGTTTGACCGGGGAGCTGTTTTTT | CASSQDRLTGELFF
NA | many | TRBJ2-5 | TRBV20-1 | TGCAGTGCTAGGGGTCGTGTCCAAGAGACCCAGTACTTC | CSARGRVQETQYF
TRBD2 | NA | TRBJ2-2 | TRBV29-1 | TGCAGCCCGGGACTAGCGGGCTACACCGGGGAGCTGTTTTTT | CSPGLAGYTGELFF
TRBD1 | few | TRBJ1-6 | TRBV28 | TGTGCCAGCAGCTCGACAGGGCTGAATTCACCCCTCCACTTT | CASSSTGLNSPLHF
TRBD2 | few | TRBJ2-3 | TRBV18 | TGTGCCAGCTCCTCCAGCGGGGGGGGCACAGATACGCAGTATTTT | CASSSSGGGTDTQYF
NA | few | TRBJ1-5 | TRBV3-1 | TGTGCCAGCAGCCAAGATTACCATTTCCCGCAGCCCCAGCATTTT | CASSQDYHFPQPQHF
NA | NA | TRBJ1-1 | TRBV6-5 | TGTGCCAGCAGTTCGGGCCTCCGAGGTCAGGGAGATTTCTTT | CASSSGLRGQGDFF
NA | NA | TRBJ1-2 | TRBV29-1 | TGCAGCGTCGCGGACACCACTAACTATGGCTACACCTTC | CSVADTTNYGYTF
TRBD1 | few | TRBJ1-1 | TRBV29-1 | TGCAGCGGTGACAGGGACCCTGAAGCTTTCTTT | CSGDRDPEAFF
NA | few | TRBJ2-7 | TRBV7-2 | TGTGCCAGCAGCTCGGACCGCCGACCCTACGAGCAGTACTTC | CASSSDRRPYEQYF
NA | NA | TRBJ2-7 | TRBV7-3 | TGTGCCAGCAGCTTACGGTCCGGAGGGGTCTACGAGCAGTACTTC | CASSLRSGGVYEQYF
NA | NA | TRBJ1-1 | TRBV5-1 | TGCGCCAGCAGCTTCCAGGGGCACACTGAAGCTTTCTTT | CASSFQGHTEAFF
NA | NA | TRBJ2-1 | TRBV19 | TGTGCCAGTAGTAGCGGGCGGGTCAGTGAGCAGTTCTTC | CASSSGRVSEQFF
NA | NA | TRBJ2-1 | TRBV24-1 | TGTGCCACCAGTGATTCGTCCTCCTACAATGAGCAGTTCTTC | CATSDSSSYNEQFF